The clone carrying this T cell receptor beta chain was observed a single time. The antigen is undetermined. This record comes from a study of shared clonotypes between healthy human individuals. General observations from the study: The study's rarefaction showed incomplete sorted-subset sequencing despite large depth.

Profiling relied on immunoSEQ multiplex PCR, and the TCRdb table lists in-frame clones only, not all of them. The data show roughly 2.4 million clones, about 94% seen once. Both subsets, CD45RA+ naive and CD45RA-negative memory, were split from the CD4+ cells. The CDR3 covers 15 residues. Germline CDR1 is KGHSH and CDR2 is LQKENI. V was cut by 3 bases and J by 2 bases, with 12 bases left in between. Sequencing used naive CD4+ T cells sorted from blood. Subset here: CD45RA+ positively selected. This receptor was taken from a man aged 18 to 35 in good health. This rearrangement joins TRBV18 to TRBJ2-3; D is uncertain. CDR3 DNA: TGTGCCAGCTCACCCCGGAACGGCGCCACAGATACGCAGTATTTT. As protein: CASSPRNGATDTQYF.